This T cell receptor beta chain was sequenced during a study of cytomegalovirus exposure and HLA in healthy donors. Though probably carrying unrecorded immune exposures, donors were nominally healthy at sampling. About this clone: Its antigen is unknown.

Researchers ran the PCR with 60 Vbeta and 13 Jbeta primers. Libraries were prepared by immunoSEQ multiplex PCR; TCRdb keeps only in-frame clonotypes and omits some of them. The profile shows about 200,000 clones, about four fifths of them singletons. Overall study results and limits: A later analysis found that most CMV-associated TCR beta chains appeared HLA-restricted.

Sample: PBMCs. This clonotype was obtained from a man aged 35-49 years in good health and CMV-seropositive.

The CDR3 reads CASSYRETDTQYF. The CDR3 coding sequence is TGCGCCAGCAGCTACAGGGAAACAGATACGCAGTATTTT. This chain joins TRBV5-1 and TRBJ2-3; D possibly corresponds to TRBD1 (6 bases). V dropped 3 bases and J dropped 3 bases, with 8 bases sitting between them. The CDR3 is made up of 13 amino acids. Germline V CDR1 and CDR2: SGHRS, YFSETQ.